This TCR beta chain was captured in a study of T-cell reconstitution after alpha-beta-depleted transplantation in children. Study results and caveats: Several hundred graft clones that had expanded were reportedly the source of alpha-beta T cells about two months after transplant. One year after transplant, T-cell counts and diversity came mostly from newly produced T cells.

The CDR3 length is 14 residues. Trimming took 4 bases from V and 1 from J; bases not matched to a gene: 3. CDR1 is SGHTA, CDR2 FQGNSA, per germline. During its preparation, the TCRbeta library received unique molecular identifiers. Via MiXCR, TCRdb re-called the PCR reads, giving one row per CDR3 protein. Of some 260,000 distinct CDR3 sequences detected, 20% to 30% appear once; the ten largest clones hold more than 4.5%. On this clonotype itself: What it binds is not known.

The source material was PBMCs, mostly from graft donor cells, sampled 360 days after TCRalphabeta/CD19-depleted stem cell transplant. The receptor comes from a female patient aged 2-9 years who had a stem cell transplant for congenital amegakaryocytic thrombocytopenia, so the T cells may come from the graft donor. The rearrangement uses TRBV7-2 and TRBJ2-5; 7 bases line up with TRBD1. The CDR3 DNA reads TGTGCCAGCAGCTCGGGACAGCTCCAAGAGACCCAGTACTTC. Its protein is CASSSGQLQETQYF.